This T cell receptor beta chain came from a study of blood T cell repertoires in COVID-19 (dated by TCRdb to the early 2020s). With respect to the entire study: Samples from collaborators originated in the United States, Italy and Spain and spanned both the acute and convalescent phases of COVID-19. The prospective study material was composed of cDNA or gDNA derived from T cells, B-cell-depleted T cells, or PBMCs. Subjects who had been exposed to COVID-19, were actively infected with it, or had recovered from it provided the deeply sampled blood TCRbeta repertoires that made up the dataset. The repertoires were made available in a free public database intended to serve as a resource for research on the immune response to SARS-CoV-2. The samples were drawn from two sources: the first 160 participants of the ongoing ImmuneRACE study, and 1,200 or so subjects contributed by 6 global collaborators. A de-identified subject ID, COVID-19 status, age in years and sex were almost always included in the sample metadata. Where available, HLA class I and class II types were taken from metadata supplied by the sample provider and were not determined by assay-based typing.

The immunoSEQ Assay, a bias-controlled multiplex PCR, was used to amplify TCRbeta CDR3 regions from genomic DNA. On the study's bioinformatics: The number of nucleated cells in each sample was estimated by amplification of reference gene primers within the assay. To quantify the absolute abundance of each unique TCRbeta CDR3 rearrangement, sequence reads were collapsed and filtered. For each sample, productive Simpson clonality was calculated as the square root of Simpson's diversity index over productive rearrangements. The clones in this table, taken by TCRdb from immuneACCESS, are in-frame only. Not every clone is retained; where verified, under half of the shortfall comes from an unresolved V gene, and the cause of the rest is unknown. The V and J calls and clone size come from that table; D and trimming were worked out from the DNA. The sample profile shows approximately 33,000 clones; 80% to 90% of them were found once. Clones ranked in the top ten supply 15% to 20% of the sample.

A remark on this clone: Its antigen has not been determined. No base-level quality is on record; no much larger clone is a single base apart.

Whole blood was collected in K2EDTA tubes by collaborating institutions according to the institutions' own protocols. For TCRbeta analysis, collaborator samples were shipped as frozen whole blood, as isolated PBMCs, or as DNA extracted from either sample type. V lost 2 bases and J lost 5 bases; the stretch between them is 13 bases long. The CDR3 contains 14 residues, cysteine and phenylalanine counted. The entry retains the CDR3 DNA only, 42 bases that are in frame from base 1. For CDR1 and CDR2, the germline V gene lists SGHRS and YFSETQ. General study outcomes and caveats: Clinical and demographic metadata were provided uncurated, with the amount varying by source and participant.

Sequenced input: peripheral blood. The sequence joins TRBV5-1 to TRBJ2-5; the D gene identity is not certain. The source is a man between 65 and 85 years old with acute or convalescent COVID-19. The bases read TGCGCCAGCAGCTTCGCAGCCAAGAGGGAGACCCAGTACTTC. Translated, it reads CASSFAAKRETQYF.